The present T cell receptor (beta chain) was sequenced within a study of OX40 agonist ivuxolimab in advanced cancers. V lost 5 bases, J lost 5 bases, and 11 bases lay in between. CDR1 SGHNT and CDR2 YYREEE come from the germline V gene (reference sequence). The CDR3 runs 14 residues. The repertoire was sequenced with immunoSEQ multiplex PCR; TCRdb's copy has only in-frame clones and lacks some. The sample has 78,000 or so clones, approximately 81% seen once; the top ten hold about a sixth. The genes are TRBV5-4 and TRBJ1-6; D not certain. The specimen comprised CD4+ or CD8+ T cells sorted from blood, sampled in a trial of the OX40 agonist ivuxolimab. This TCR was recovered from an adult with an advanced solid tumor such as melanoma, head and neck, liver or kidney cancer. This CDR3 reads CASSQDLHNSPLHF. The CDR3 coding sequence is TGTGCCAGCAGTCAGGACCTCCATAATTCACCCCTCCACTTT.